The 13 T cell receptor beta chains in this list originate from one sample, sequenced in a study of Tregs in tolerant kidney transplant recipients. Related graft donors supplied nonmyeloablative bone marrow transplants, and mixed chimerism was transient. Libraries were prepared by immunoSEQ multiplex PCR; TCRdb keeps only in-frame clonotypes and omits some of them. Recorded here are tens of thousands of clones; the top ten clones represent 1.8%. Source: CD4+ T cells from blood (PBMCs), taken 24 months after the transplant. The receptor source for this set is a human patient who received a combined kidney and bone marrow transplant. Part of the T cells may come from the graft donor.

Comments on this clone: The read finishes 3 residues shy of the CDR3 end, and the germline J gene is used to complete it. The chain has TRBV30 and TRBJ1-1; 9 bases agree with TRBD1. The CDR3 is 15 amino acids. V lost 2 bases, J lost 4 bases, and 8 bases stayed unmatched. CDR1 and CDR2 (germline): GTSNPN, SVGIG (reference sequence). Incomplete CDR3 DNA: TGTGCCTGGAGTCACTCGGACAGGGGCAGCACTGAA. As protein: CAWSHSDRGSTE. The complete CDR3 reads CAWSHSDRGSTEAFF. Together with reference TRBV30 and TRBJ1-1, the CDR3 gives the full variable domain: SQTIHQWPATLVQPVGSPLSLECTVEGTSNPNLYWYRQAAGRGLQLLFYSVGIGQISSEVPQNLSASRPQDRQFILSSKKLLLSDSGFYLCAWSHSDRGSTEAFFGQGTRLTVV.

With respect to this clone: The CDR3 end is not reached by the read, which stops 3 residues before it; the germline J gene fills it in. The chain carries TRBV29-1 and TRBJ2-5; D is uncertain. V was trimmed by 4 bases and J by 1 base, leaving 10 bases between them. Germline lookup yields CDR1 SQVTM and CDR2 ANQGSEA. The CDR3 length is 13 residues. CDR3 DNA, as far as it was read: TGCAGCGTTGCTAGGATTTTCCAAGAGACC. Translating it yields CSVARIFQET. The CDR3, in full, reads CSVARIFQETQYF.

This chain's CDR3 is CASSHLQGRSYNEQFF. The sequenced CDR3 bases are TGCGCCAGCAGCCATCTACAGGGTCGATCCTACAATGAG. The chain recombines TRBV4-1 with TRBJ2-1; tentative D call: TRBD1 (6 bases). The read ends 3 residues before the CDR3 terminus; that terminus is restored from the germline J gene. The CDR3 spans 16 residues. Deletions cut 3 bases from V and 1 base from J, with 13 bases between. CDR1 is MGHRA, CDR2 YSYEKL, per germline.

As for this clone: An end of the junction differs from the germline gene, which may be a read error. The DNA read from the CDR3 is TGCGCCAGCAGCCAAGGTAATACAGGGAGGAGTGATGAAAAA. Protein sequence: CASSQGNTGRSDEK. The full CDR3 protein reads CASSQGNTGRSDEKLFF. This rearrangement joins TRBV4-2 to TRBJ1-4; D is perhaps TRBD1 (6 bases). The CDR3 end lies 3 residues beyond the end of the read and is filled in from the germline J gene. The germline V gene encodes CDR1 LGHNA and CDR2 YNFKEQ. CDR3 length: 17 amino acids.

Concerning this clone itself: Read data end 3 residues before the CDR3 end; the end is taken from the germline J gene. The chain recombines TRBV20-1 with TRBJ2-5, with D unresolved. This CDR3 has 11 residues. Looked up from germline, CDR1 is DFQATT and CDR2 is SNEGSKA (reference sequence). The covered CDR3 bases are TGCAGGACCGACAAGCAAGAGACC. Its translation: CRTDKQET. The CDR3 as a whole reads CRTDKQETQYF.

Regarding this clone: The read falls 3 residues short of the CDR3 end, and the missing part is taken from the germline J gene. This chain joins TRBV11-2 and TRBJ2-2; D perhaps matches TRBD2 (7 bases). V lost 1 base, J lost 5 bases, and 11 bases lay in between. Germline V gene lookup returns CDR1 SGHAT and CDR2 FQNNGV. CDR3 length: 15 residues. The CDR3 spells CASSLGGGRTGELFF. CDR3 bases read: TGTGCCAGCAGCTTAGGCGGGGGCAGGACCGGGGAG.

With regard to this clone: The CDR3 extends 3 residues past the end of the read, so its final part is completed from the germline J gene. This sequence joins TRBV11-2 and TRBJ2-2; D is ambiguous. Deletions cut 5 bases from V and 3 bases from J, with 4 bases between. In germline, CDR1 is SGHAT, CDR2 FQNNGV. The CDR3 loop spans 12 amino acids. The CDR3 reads CASSTYTGELFF. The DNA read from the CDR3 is TGTGCCAGCAGCACTTACACCGGGGAG.

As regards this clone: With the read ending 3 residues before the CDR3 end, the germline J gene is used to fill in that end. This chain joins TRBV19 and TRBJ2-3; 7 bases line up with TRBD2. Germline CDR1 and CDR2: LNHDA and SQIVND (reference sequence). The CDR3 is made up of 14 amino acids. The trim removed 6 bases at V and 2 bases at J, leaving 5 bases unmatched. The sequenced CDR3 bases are TGTGCCAGTAGCCGGACTAGAGACACAGATACG. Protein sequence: CASSRTRDTDT. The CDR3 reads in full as CASSRTRDTDTQYF.

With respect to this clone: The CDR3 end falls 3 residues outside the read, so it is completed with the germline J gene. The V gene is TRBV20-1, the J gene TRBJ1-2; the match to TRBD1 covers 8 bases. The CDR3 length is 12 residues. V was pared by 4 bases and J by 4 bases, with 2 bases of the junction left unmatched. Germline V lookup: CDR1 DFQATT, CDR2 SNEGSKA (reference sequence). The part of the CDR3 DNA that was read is TGCAGTGCTACAGGGGGCGTCTATGGC. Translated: CSATGGVYG. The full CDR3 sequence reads CSATGGVYGYTF.

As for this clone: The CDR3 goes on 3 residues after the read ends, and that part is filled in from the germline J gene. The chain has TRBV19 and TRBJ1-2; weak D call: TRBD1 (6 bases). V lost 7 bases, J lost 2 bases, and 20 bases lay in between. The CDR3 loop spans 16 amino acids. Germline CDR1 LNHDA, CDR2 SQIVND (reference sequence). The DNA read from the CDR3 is TGTGCCAGTACCGAACTTAAGACAGGACCCAACTATGGC. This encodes CASTELKTGPNYG. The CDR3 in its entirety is CASTELKTGPNYGYTF.

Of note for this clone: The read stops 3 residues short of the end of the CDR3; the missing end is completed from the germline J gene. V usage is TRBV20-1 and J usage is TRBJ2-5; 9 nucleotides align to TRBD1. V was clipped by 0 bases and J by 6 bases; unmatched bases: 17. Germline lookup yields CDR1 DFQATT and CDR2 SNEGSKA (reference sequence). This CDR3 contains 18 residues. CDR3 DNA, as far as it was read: TGCAGTGCTAGAGATGATTCTGTGACAGGGGGTTTCTTTAAGACC. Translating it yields CSARDDSVTGGFFKT. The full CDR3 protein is CSARDDSVTGGFFKTQYF.

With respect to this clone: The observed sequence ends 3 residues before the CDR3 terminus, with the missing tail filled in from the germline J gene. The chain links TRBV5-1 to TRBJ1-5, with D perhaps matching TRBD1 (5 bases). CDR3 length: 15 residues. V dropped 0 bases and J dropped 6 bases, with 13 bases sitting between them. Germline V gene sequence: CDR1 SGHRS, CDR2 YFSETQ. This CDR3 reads CASSLEGPGGQPQHF. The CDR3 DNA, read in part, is TGCGCCAGCAGCTTGGAAGGGCCGGGGGGTCAGCCC.

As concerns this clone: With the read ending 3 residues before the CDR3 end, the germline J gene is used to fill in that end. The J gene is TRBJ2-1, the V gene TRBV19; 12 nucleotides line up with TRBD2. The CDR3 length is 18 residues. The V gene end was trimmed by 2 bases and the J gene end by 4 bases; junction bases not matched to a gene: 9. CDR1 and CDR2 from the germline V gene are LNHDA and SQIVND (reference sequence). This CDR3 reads CASSISSGRASTYNEQFF. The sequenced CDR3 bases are TGTGCCAGTAGTATATCTAGCGGGAGGGCCAGCACATACAATGAG.